The rows below give T cell receptor beta chains drawn from one sample of a study of T cells after yellow fever vaccination. From the 5' RACE reads, TCRdb called clonotypes with MiXCR, one entry per CDR3 protein. Among hundreds of thousands of distinct CDR3 sequences listed, roughly 14% were seen once. Here the sequenced sample was PBMCs, taken on the day of the yellow fever booster vaccination. These receptors were taken from a man aged 25 to 45 who received the YFV17D yellow fever vaccine. The CDR3 runs from the conserved cysteine through the conserved F or W. Each record gives: clone size, D gene, J gene, V gene, CDR3 protein, CDR3 DNA. The D gene is left open where the match is weak. Only some rows state a clone size, as once, few, many or a class for expanded clones.

clone_size: NA; d_call: NA; j_call: TRBJ2-2; v_call: TRBV7-7; cdr3_aa: CASSSFANTGELFF; cdr3_nt: TGTGCTAGCAGCTCCTTCGCGAACACCGGGGAGCTGTTTTTT
clone_size: NA; d_call: NA; j_call: TRBJ1-2; v_call: TRBV20-1; cdr3_aa: CSARDIQFYGYTF; cdr3_nt: TGCAGTGCTAGGGATATACAGTTCTATGGCTACACCTTC
clone_size: few; d_call: TRBD2; j_call: TRBJ2-2; v_call: TRBV10-3; cdr3_aa: CAILAGGPGELFF; cdr3_nt: TGTGCCATCCTAGCGGGAGGGCCCGGGGAGCTGTTTTTT
clone_size: NA; d_call: NA; j_call: TRBJ2-7; v_call: TRBV6-5; cdr3_aa: CASIDIGKQYF; cdr3_nt: TGTGCCAGCATTGACATCGGGAAGCAGTACTTC
clone_size: NA; d_call: TRBD1; j_call: TRBJ2-7; v_call: TRBV28; cdr3_aa: CASSLGTGGADEQYF; cdr3_nt: TGTGCCAGCAGTTTAGGGACAGGGGGCGCGGACGAGCAGTACTTC
clone_size: few; d_call: NA; j_call: TRBJ2-7; v_call: TRBV7-9; cdr3_aa: CASSFKPSKTSYEQYF; cdr3_nt: TGTGCCAGCAGCTTCAAGCCATCCAAAACTAGTTACGAGCAGTACTTC
clone_size: few; d_call: TRBD2; j_call: TRBJ2-1; v_call: TRBV6-2/TRBV6-3; cdr3_aa: CASSYEGLDGSEQFF; cdr3_nt: TGTGCCAGCAGTTACGAGGGACTAGATGGCAGTGAGCAGTTCTTC
clone_size: few; d_call: NA; j_call: TRBJ1-1; v_call: TRBV7-2; cdr3_aa: CASSYRETGNTEAFF; cdr3_nt: TGTGCCAGCAGCTACCGGGAAACAGGGAACACTGAAGCTTTCTTT
clone_size: NA; d_call: NA; j_call: TRBJ2-2; v_call: TRBV20-1; cdr3_aa: CSAPAPRKNTGELFF; cdr3_nt: TGCAGTGCTCCCGCCCCGCGGAAGAACACCGGGGAGCTGTTTTTT
clone_size: NA; d_call: TRBD2; j_call: TRBJ2-1; v_call: TRBV19; cdr3_aa: CASSSETSGRGYNEQFF; cdr3_nt: TGTGCCAGTAGTTCTGAGACTAGCGGGAGGGGCTACAATGAGCAGTTCTTC
clone_size: NA; d_call: TRBD2; j_call: TRBJ2-5; v_call: TRBV12-3/TRBV12-4; cdr3_aa: CASRGTSGNLETQYF; cdr3_nt: TGTGCCAGCAGGGGGACTAGCGGGAATTTAGAGACCCAGTACTTC
clone_size: NA; d_call: TRBD1; j_call: TRBJ1-4; v_call: TRBV29-1; cdr3_aa: CSVGGTGVADEKLFF; cdr3_nt: TGCAGCGTTGGCGGGACAGGGGTAGCTGATGAAAAACTGTTTTTT
clone_size: few; d_call: TRBD2; j_call: TRBJ2-7; v_call: TRBV6-2/TRBV6-3; cdr3_aa: CASTASGNPAEQYF; cdr3_nt: TGTGCCAGCACAGCTAGCGGGAATCCCGCGGAGCAGTACTTC
clone_size: few; d_call: NA; j_call: TRBJ2-1; v_call: TRBV4-2; cdr3_aa: CASSHANRETYNEQFF; cdr3_nt: TGTGCCAGCAGCCATGCTAACAGGGAGACCTACAATGAGCAGTTCTTC
clone_size: NA; d_call: TRBD1; j_call: TRBJ1-5; v_call: TRBV29-1; cdr3_aa: CSVRQGEQPQHF; cdr3_nt: TGCAGCGTTCGACAGGGGGAACAGCCCCAGCATTTT